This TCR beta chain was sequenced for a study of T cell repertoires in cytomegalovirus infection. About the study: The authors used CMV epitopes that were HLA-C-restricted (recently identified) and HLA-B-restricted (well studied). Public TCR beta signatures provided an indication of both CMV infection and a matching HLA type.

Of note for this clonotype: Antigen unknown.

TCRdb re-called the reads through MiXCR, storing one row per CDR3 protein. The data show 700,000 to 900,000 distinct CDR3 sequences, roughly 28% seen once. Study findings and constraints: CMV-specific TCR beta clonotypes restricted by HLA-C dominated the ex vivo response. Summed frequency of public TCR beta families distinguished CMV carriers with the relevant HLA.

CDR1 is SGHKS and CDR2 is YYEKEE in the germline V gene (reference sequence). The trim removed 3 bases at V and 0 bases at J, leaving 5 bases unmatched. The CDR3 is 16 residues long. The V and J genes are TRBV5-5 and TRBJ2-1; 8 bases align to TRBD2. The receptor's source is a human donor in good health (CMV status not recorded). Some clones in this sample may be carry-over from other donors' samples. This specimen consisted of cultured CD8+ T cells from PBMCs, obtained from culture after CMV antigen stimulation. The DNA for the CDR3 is TGTGCCAGCAGCTCCTCAGCGGGGGTCTCCTACAATGAGCAGTTCTTC. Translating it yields CASSSSAGVSYNEQFF.